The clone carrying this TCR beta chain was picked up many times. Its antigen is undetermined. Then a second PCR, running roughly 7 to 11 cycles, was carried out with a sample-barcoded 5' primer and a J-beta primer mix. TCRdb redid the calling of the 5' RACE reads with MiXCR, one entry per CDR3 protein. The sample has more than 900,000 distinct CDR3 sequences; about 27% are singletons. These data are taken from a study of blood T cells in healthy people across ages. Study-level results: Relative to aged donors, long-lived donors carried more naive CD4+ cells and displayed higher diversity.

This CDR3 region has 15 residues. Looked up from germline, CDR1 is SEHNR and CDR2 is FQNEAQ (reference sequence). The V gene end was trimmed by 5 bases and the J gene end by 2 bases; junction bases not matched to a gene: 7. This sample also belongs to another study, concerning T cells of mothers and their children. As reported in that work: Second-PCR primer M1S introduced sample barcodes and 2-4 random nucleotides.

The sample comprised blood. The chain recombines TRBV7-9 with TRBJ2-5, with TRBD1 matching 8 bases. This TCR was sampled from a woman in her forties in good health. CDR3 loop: CASSLRTGLQETQYF. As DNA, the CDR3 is TGTGCCAGCAGCCTCCGGACAGGGCTTCAAGAGACCCAGTACTTC.